The text below deals with one TCR beta chain. The sample is drawn from a study of shared clonotypes between healthy human individuals. The authors ran the assay at deep level. Sequencing used immunoSEQ multiplex PCR; TCRdb keeps in-frame clones, though not all of them. Among about 510,000 clones, about 79% were seen once, and the ten largest hold under 15%. CDR3 length: 15 amino acids. From germline, CDR1 is LNHNV and CDR2 YYDKDF (reference sequence). V shed 5 bases and J shed 2 bases, with 16 bases lying between them. The rearrangement links TRBV15 to TRBJ2-7; TRBD2 is a possible D gene (7 bases). The sample consisted of PBMCs. The receptor's source is a woman aged 40 to 55 in good health. Some clones in this sample may be carry-over from other donors' samples. CDR3 amino acids: CATSPWEGGAYEQYF. CDR3 coding DNA: TGTGCCACCAGCCCTTGGGAGGGGGGAGCCTACGAGCAGTACTTC. The entire variable domain, with the rest obtained from reference TRBV15 and TRBJ2-7, is as follows: DAMVIQNPRYQVTQFGKPVTLSCSQTLNHNVMYWYQQKSSQAPKLLFHYYDKDFNNEADTPDNFQSRRPNTSFCFLDIRSPGLGDTAMYLCATSPWEGGAYEQYFGPGTRLTVT.